This T cell receptor (beta chain) was observed in a study of blood T cell repertoires in COVID-19. Trimming stripped 2 bases from V and 0 bases from J, with 11 bases between. The germline V gene encodes CDR1 LGHNA and CDR2 YSLEER. The CDR3 has 16 residues. The protocol was immunoSEQ multiplex PCR, while the TCRdb copy is restricted to in-frame clones and leaves out a portion. This sample carries around 250,000 clones, around nine tenths of them seen once, and the ten largest clones take around 1.7%. Sequencing used peripheral blood. The chain recombines TRBV4-3 with TRBJ1-3; D may be TRBD1 (6 bases). The source is a woman aged 55 to 70 who had recovered from COVID-19. DNA of the CDR3: TGCGCCAGCAGCCAAAGACAGGAGAGCTCTGGAAACACCATATATTTT. As protein: CASSQRQESSGNTIYF.